One and the same sample provided the 15 T cell receptor beta chains below, sequenced in a study of beta chain features in type 1 diabetes. Of the isolated RNA, all was reverse transcribed, and so the sequenced material was expressed TCRB transcripts. TCRdb keeps only in-frame clones here, not all; method: immunoSEQ multiplex PCR. Altogether fewer than 150,000 clones are present, less than 8.5% being singletons, with the ten largest covering 1.4%. Sequencing used central memory CD4+ T cells from blood. Source of these receptors: a woman younger than 45 in good health.

Many counts were recorded for this clone. The chain links TRBV7-2 to TRBJ2-7; the match to TRBD1 covers 7 bases. V was clipped by 5 bases and J by 4 bases; unmatched bases: 2. The CDR3 extends over 12 amino acids. Germline V lookup: CDR1 SGHTA, CDR2 FQGNSA. CDR3 loop: CASSQQGYEQYF. The CDR3 region has the DNA TGTGCCAGCAGCCAACAGGGGTACGAGCAGTACTTC.

The chain couples TRBV6-5 to TRBJ1-1, with D possibly TRBD1 on 5 matching bases. Germline V gene lookup returns CDR1 MNHEY and CDR2 SVGAGI. This CDR3 contains 13 residues. The V end lost 7 bases, the J end lost 4 bases, and 13 bases lay between the germline ends. The CDR3: CASNGRVGTEAFF. The CDR3 bases are TGTGCCAGCAACGGCAGGGTGGGCACTGAAGCTTTCTTT.

The chain couples TRBV4-2 to TRBJ2-3; D is possibly TRBD2 (5 bases). The V gene lost 4 bases and the J gene lost 0 bases, with 14 bases spanning the gap. The germline gives CDR1 LGHNA, CDR2 YNFKEQ. The CDR3 covers 16 residues. CDR3 sequence (DNA): TGTGCCAGCAGCCCCCTGGGAGTTTCTAGCACAGATACGCAGTATTTT. Translated, it gives CASSPLGVSSTDTQYF.

The table lists this clone with a few counts. V and J are TRBV28 and TRBJ1-1, with TRBD1 matching 10 bases. Trimming at V came to 6 bases and at J to 1 base, leaving 5 bases not matched to a gene. CDR3 size: 15 residues. CDR1 is MDHEN and CDR2 is SYDVKM in the germline V gene. The CDR3 loop reads CASRSTGGWNTEAFF. The CDR3 coding sequence is TGTGCCAGCAGGTCGACAGGGGGCTGGAACACTGAAGCTTTCTTT.

This clone was seen ten or more times. The chain links TRBV4-2 to TRBJ2-3, with D possibly matching TRBD1 (5 bases). Germline V gene data show CDR1 as LGHNA and CDR2 as YNFKEQ. CDR3 length: 16 amino acids. V dropped 3 bases and J dropped 0 bases, with 13 bases sitting between them. The CDR3 DNA follows: TGTGCCAGCAGCCAGGCAGGGTTGGGGAGCACAGATACGCAGTATTTT. It codes for CASSQAGLGSTDTQYF.

V usage is TRBV29-1 and J usage is TRBJ2-5, with 10 bases fitting TRBD2. With the DNA end fitting TRBJ2-7 better, the J assignment may be wrong. This CDR3 is 16 amino acids long. CDR1 is SQVTM and CDR2 is ANQGSEA in the germline V gene. CDR3 in DNA: TGCAGCGTTGAAGGGGTGTCTAGCGGGAGTTCTTACGAGCAGTACTTC. Protein: CSVEGVSSGSSYEQYF.

This rearrangement joins TRBV4-3 to TRBJ2-1, with D maybe TRBD2 (5 bases). V was clipped by 1 base and J by 2 bases, with 15 bases between them. The CDR3 runs 17 residues. CDR1 is LGHNA and CDR2 is YSLEER in the germline V gene. CDR3 protein: CASSQGVGAAAYNEQFF. Here the CDR3 DNA reads TGCGCCAGCAGCCAAGGGGTGGGAGCGGCCGCCTACAATGAGCAGTTCTTC.

This clone appeared a few times. This rearrangement joins TRBV5-6 to TRBJ1-5, with 7 nucleotides matching TRBD1. Losses at the gene ends were 1 base for V and 7 bases for J; bases not matched to a gene: 11. CDR1 is SGHDT and CDR2 is YYEEEE in the germline V gene. The CDR3 is made up of 16 amino acids. CDR3 nucleotide sequence: TGTGCCAGCAGCTTGCGTATCATAGGGGGCGGGCAGCCCCAGCATTTT. It is translated as CASSLRIIGGGQPQHF.

This clone was counted only a few times. This chain connects TRBV6-6 to TRBJ2-5; TRBD1 aligns across 9 bases. Losses at the gene ends were 6 bases for V and 5 bases for J; bases not matched to a gene: 7. CDR3 length: 14 residues. Germline V gene lookup returns CDR1 MNHNY and CDR2 SVGAGI (reference sequence). The CDR3 loop is CASRPTGGGETQYF. The CDR3 DNA sequence: TGTGCCAGCAGACCGACAGGGGGAGGCGAGACCCAGTACTTC.

V is TRBV19 and J is TRBJ2-7; 10 nucleotides line up with TRBD1. Germline assignment: CDR1 LNHDA and CDR2 SQIVND (reference sequence). This CDR3 comprises 14 residues. The V gene end was trimmed by 3 bases and the J gene end by 3 bases; junction bases not matched to a gene: 2. The CDR3 loop reads CASSMTGGLYEQYF. The CDR3 nucleotides read TGTGCCAGTAGTATGACAGGGGGCCTCTACGAGCAGTACTTC.

This chain links TRBV6-5 with TRBJ2-1; possibly TRBD2 for D (7 bases). Germline V gene lookup returns CDR1 MNHEY and CDR2 SVGAGI. The CDR3 loop spans 16 amino acids. Trimming removed 4 bases at V and 4 bases at J, with 17 bases between. This chain's CDR3 is CASSSHKGGGYNEQFF. The DNA for the CDR3 is TGTGCCAGCAGTTCCCACAAGGGGGGGGGATACAATGAGCAGTTCTTC.

The chain carries TRBV27 and TRBJ2-2; 8 bases are a match to TRBD1. V lost 8 bases and J lost 1; bases outside the gene matches: 3. This CDR3 has 14 amino acids. Germline V gene sequence: CDR1 MNHEY, CDR2 SMNVEV (reference sequence). The CDR3 region has the DNA TGTGCCAGCCGGACAGGGTGGAACACCGGGGAGCTGTTTTTT. Translation: CASRTGWNTGELFF.

This clone was detected a few times. This rearrangement joins TRBV6-5 to TRBJ2-7; 16 positions agree with TRBD2. V trimming: 6 bases; J trimming: 6 bases; junction bases outside the gene matches: 5. The germline CDR1 and CDR2 sequences are MNHEY and SVGAGI. There are 15 residues in the CDR3. The CDR3 bases are TGTGCCAGCAGCCCGGGACTAGCGGGAGGGGCCGAGCAGTACTTC. It specifies CASSPGLAGGAEQYF.

J is TRBJ2-7 and V is TRBV29-1, with 10 bases fitting TRBD2. The CDR3 totals 15 residues. Unmatched junction bases numbered 8, after V lost 6 bases and J lost 0 bases. Germline-derived CDR1 and CDR2 are SQVTM and ANQGSEA. The chain's CDR3 is CSVSRLAGYSYEQYF. The CDR3 DNA reads TGCAGCGTCTCCCGACTAGCGGGCTACTCCTACGAGCAGTACTTC.

This clone was counted between two and nine times. This chain links TRBV18 with TRBJ2-7; 9 nucleotides align to TRBD1. Germline loops: CDR1 KGHSH, CDR2 LQKENI. After removal of 3 bases from V and 6 bases from J, the junction contained 6 bases not matched to a gene. The CDR3 length is 14 residues. The chain's CDR3 is CASSPDRGAVEQYF. The CDR3 DNA follows: TGTGCCAGCTCACCGGACAGGGGAGCGGTCGAGCAGTACTTC.